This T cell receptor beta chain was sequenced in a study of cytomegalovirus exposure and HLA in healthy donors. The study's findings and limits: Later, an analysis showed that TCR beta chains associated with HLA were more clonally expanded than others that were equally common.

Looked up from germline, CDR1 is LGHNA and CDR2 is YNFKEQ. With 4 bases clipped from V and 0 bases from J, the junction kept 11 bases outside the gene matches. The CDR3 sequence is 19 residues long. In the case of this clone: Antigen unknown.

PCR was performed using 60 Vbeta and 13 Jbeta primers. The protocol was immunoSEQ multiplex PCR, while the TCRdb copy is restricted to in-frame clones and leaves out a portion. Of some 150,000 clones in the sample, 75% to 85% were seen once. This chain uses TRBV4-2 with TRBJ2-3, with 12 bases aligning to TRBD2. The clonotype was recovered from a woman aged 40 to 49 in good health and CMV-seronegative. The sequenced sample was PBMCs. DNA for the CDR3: TGTGCCAGCAGCCTGTCCGGGACTAGCGGGTGGACTAGCACAGATACGCAGTATTTT. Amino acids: CASSLSGTSGWTSTDTQYF.